Listed below are T cell receptor beta chains from one sample, sequenced in a study of T cells after posttransplantation cyclophosphamide. Clones were sequenced by immunoSEQ multiplex PCR, and TCRdb holds only the in-frame ones, with some missing. In the table there are about 9,900 clones, roughly 90% of which are singletons. The material was PBMCs, obtained after an allogeneic stem cell transplant with a calcineurin inhibitor and methotrexate. Source of these receptors: a male patient aged 25-45 years who received an allogeneic stem cell transplant from an unrelated donor, was CMV-positive, and had no GVHD. The graft donor may have contributed some T cells. Each CDR3 is given without its conserved first and last residue.

TRBJ1-1 TRBV11-2 ASSLDGFARVPTEAF
TRBJ2-5 TRBV5-4 ASSSRQGALETQY
TRBJ2-3 TRBV27 ASSSGRATDTQY
TRBJ1-1 TRBV30 AWSSGDTTEAF
TRBJ1-1 TRBV7-2 ASSAQVEAF
TRBJ1-2 TRBV19 ASIGQSARGYT
TRBJ2-2 TRBV6-6 ASSYPGRGRTGELF
TRBJ1-2 TRBV10-3 AISSDSTYGYT
TRBJ2-7 TRBV7-6 ASSPSTSTYEQY
TRBJ2-7 TRBV27 ASSIIQGGEQY
TRBJ2-1 TRBV2 ASSGERDYLF
TRBJ2-7 TRBV14 ASSPGRRHEQY
TRBJ1-2 TRBV7-2 ASSLEGGAGYT
TRBJ2-2 TRBV19 ASSRGLADTGELF
TRBJ2-3 TRBV7-2 ASSLVGGSLSDTQY
TRBJ2-2 TRBV27 ASSQGQGAIGELF
TRBJ2-2 TRBV9 ASSVPRGNTGELF
TRBJ2-7 TRBV19 ASSNYRTDYEQY
TRBJ1-5 TRBV18 ASSPYSDSNQPQH
TRBJ2-1 TRBV7-6 ASSSSNEQF
TRBJ2-2 TRBV4-2 ASSQGGTRVTGELF
TRBJ1-1 TRBV30 AWNFPENTEAF
TRBJ2-5 TRBV2 ASMGSKETQY
TRBJ2-6 TRBV7-3 ASRPPGQALSGANVLT
TRBJ2-3 TRBV10-3 AIKAGGTDTQY
TRBJ2-1 TRBV4-1 ASSQETGNEQF
TRBJ2-5 TRBV29-1 SVRSMTGQETQY
TRBJ2-1 TRBV11-3 ASSSPVRGANEQF
TRBJ1-2 TRBV19 ASSSGSLYGYT
TRBJ2-5 TRBV5-1 ASSLQGRAGRETQY
TRBJ1-2 TRBV7-9 ASSPTGFGGYT
TRBJ2-5 TRBV27 ASSPYQETQY
TRBJ2-1 TRBV6-6 ASSYRLADYNEQF
TRBJ2-7 TRBV27 ASSLSRGSYEQY
TRBJ2-7 TRBV4-2 ASSQIFGTSGYEQY
TRBJ1-1 TRBV7-2 ASSLNGQMIFAF
TRBJ2-1 TRBV25-1 ASTGLGTGNNEQF
TRBJ2-1 TRBV4-1 ASRRTSGSSYNEQF
TRBJ2-1 TRBV10-3 ASSHDLEGEQF
TRBJ1-3 TRBV19 ASSIVVTRGISGNTIY
TRBJ2-7 TRBV5-1 ASSLSVAGGLEQY
TRBJ1-4 TRBV5-1 ASSYGTGDEKLF
TRBJ2-1 TRBV29-1 SARGLAGNEQF
TRBJ2-7 TRBV10-3 AISVQTYEQY
TRBJ2-2 TRBV2 ASRGLPGQSLKGGFGELF
TRBJ2-1 TRBV6-1 ASSENPGMRNEQF
TRBJ2-1 TRBV5-1 ASSLAGRQGANEQF
TRBJ2-2 TRBV19 ASSITSSNTGELF
TRBJ2-5 TRBV2 ADRTDLAGEETQY
TRBJ2-3 TRBV25-1 ASKALRGGGTQY
TRBJ2-7 TRBV10-3 AIGTSGRNYYEQY
TRBJ2-2 TRBV2 ASSASGTTYGELF